Below are 13 T cell receptor beta chains sequenced from a single sample in a study of T cells in Graves' hyperthyroidism and ophthalmopathy. TCR beta CDR3 region amplification was performed from RNA transcripts. In the first-round RT-PCR of the TCR CDR3, the HTBI primer set was used. Each CDR3 protein gets one entry after TCRdb re-called the multiplex PCR reads with MiXCR. The sample has 45,000 to 50,000 distinct CDR3 sequences, 45% to 50% seen once; the top ten hold around 32%. The source material was peripheral blood or thyroid tissue (not recorded which). These receptors all stem from a woman aged 50 to 60 with Graves' hyperthyroidism.

This clonotype was detected many times. V usage is TRBV7-2 and J usage is TRBJ2-2; unclear D gene. The V and J ends lost 6 bases and 3 bases respectively, with 11 bases between them. Germline values: CDR1 SGHTA, CDR2 FQGNSA. This CDR3 has 14 amino acids. The CDR3 region has the DNA TGTGCCAGCAGGACCCATATGGACACCGGGGAGCTGTTTTTT. This translates into CASRTHMDTGELFF.

As for this clonotype: A much larger clone lies a single base off, so this may be a read error. The chain uses TRBV28 and TRBJ2-7; D ambiguous. Germline lookup yields CDR1 MDHEN and CDR2 SYDVKM. Trimming removed 4 bases from V and 0 bases from J, with 10 bases in between. There are 14 residues in the CDR3. CDR3 residues: CASSYPPSSYEQYF. DNA of the CDR3: TGTGCCAGCAGTTACCCTCCTAGCTCCTACGAGCAGTACTTC.

The rearrangement joins TRBV20-1 to TRBJ2-7; D is unclear. The CDR3 contains 11 residues. The V end lost 0 bases, the J end lost 7 bases, and 7 bases lay between the germline ends. The germline gives CDR1 DFQATT, CDR2 SNEGSKA (reference sequence). The DNA of the CDR3 is TGCAGTGCTAGAGAATTGAAGGAGCAGTACTTC. It translates to CSARELKEQYF.

J is TRBJ2-5 and V is TRBV2, with 8 bases aligning to TRBD1. This CDR3 is 12 amino acids long. Germline assignment: CDR1 SNHLY and CDR2 FYNNEI. J lost 9 bases, V lost 9 bases, and 9 bases had no gene match. CDR3 DNA: TGTGCCAGGAGGACAGGGCGTTCGTCCCAGTACTTC. It codes for CARRTGRSSQYF.

The genes are TRBV14 and TRBJ2-7; the match to TRBD2 covers 13 bases. The J segment lost 4 bases and the V segment lost 4 bases, leaving 4 bases of the junction unmatched. The CDR3 runs 15 residues. Germline CDR1 is SGHDN and CDR2 is FVKESK. CDR3 protein: CASSRTSGSLYEQYF. CDR3 DNA: TGTGCCAGCAGCCGGACTAGCGGGAGTCTATACGAGCAGTACTTC.

The gene calls are TRBV11-2 and TRBJ2-3; D might be TRBD2 (6 bases). Germline V gene lookup returns CDR1 SGHAT and CDR2 FQNNGV. V shed 5 bases and J shed 0 bases, with 9 bases lying between them. The length of the CDR3 is 14 residues. Here the CDR3 DNA reads TGTGCCAGCAGCAAGGGGACTAGCACAGATACGCAGTATTTT. Its protein is CASSKGTSTDTQYF.

This clonotype was seen more than once but under ten times. This rearrangement joins TRBV9 to TRBJ1-3; 8 bases agree with TRBD1. J was trimmed by 0 bases and V by 7 bases; bases with no gene match: 15. Germline V gives CDR1 SGDLS, CDR2 YYNGEE. The CDR3 spans 18 residues. CDR3 coding DNA: TGTGCCAGCTCACCTAAATCCGGGACAGGTCACTCTGGAAACACCATATATTTT. Amino acids: CASSPKSGTGHSGNTIYF. Together with reference TRBV9 and TRBJ1-3, the CDR3 gives the full variable domain: DSGVTQTPKHLITATGQRVTLRCSPRSGDLSVYWYQQSLDQGLQFLIQYYNGEERAKGNILERFSAQQFPDLHSELNLSSLELGDSALYFCASSPKSGTGHSGNTIYFGEGSWLTVV.

This clonotype was recorded at least ten times. The chain recombines TRBV25-1 with TRBJ2-7; D gene unclear. V gave up 6 bases and J gave up 6 bases, with 9 bases separating them. Germline lookup yields CDR1 MGHDK and CDR2 SYGVNS. The CDR3 runs to 11 residues. In DNA form, the CDR3 reads TGTGCCAGCAGCTTTACGGGCGAGCAGTACTTC. It translates to CASSFTGEQYF.

The chain joins TRBV20-1 to TRBJ2-5; 12 positions match TRBD2. V lost 5 bases, J lost 5 bases, and 6 bases stayed unmatched. Germline values: CDR1 DFQATT, CDR2 SNEGSKA (reference sequence). The CDR3 contains 14 residues. The CDR3 region has the DNA TGCAGTGCTCCCCTAGCGGGAGGGCGGGAGACCCAGTACTTC. This sequence encodes CSAPLAGGRETQYF.

Details on this clonotype: One base away lies a much larger clone, so this may be a sequencing read error. The gene calls are TRBV10-3 and TRBJ2-3, with 8 nucleotides matching TRBD2. The CDR3 spans 14 residues. From germline, CDR1 is ENHRY and CDR2 SYGVKD. The CDR3 protein is CACSESGSRDTQYF. The CDR3, as DNA: TGTGCCTGCAGTGAAAGCGGGAGCAGAGATACGCAGTATTTT.

This clonotype was observed many times. J is TRBJ1-1 and V is TRBV5-4, with D hard to call. V was clipped by 1 base and J by 1 base, with 8 bases between them. The germline V gene has CDR1 SGHNT and CDR2 YYREEE (reference sequence). The CDR3 is 14 residues long. CDR3 loop: CASSLTSSNTEAFF. The CDR3 bases are TGTGCCAGCAGCTTGACAAGCTCGAACACTGAAGCTTTCTTT. Full variable domain (outside the CDR3, taken from reference TRBV5-4 and TRBJ1-1): ETGVTQSPTHLIKTRGQQVTLRCSSQSGHNTVSWYQQALGQGPQFIFQYYREEENGRGNFPPRFSGLQFPNYSSELNVNALELDDSALYLCASSLTSSNTEAFFGQGTRLTVV.

There are many counts of this clonotype. The chain recombines TRBV12-3 or TRBV12-4 with TRBJ2-3, with 8 bases aligning to TRBD2. CDR3 length: 16 residues. Trimming cost V 5 bases and J 1 base; bases outside gene matches: 8. The CDR3 protein is CASSPRLARRTDTQYF. CDR3 DNA sequence: TGTGCCAGCAGTCCGAGACTAGCGAGACGCACAGATACGCAGTATTTT.

This clonotype occurred many times. The chain carries TRBV4-2 and TRBJ2-2, with TRBD2 as a possible D gene (6 bases). The germline V gene has CDR1 LGHNA and CDR2 YNFKEQ. Between the trimmed V and J ends, which lost 4 bases and 0 bases, there was a span of 9 bases. CDR3 size: 15 residues. This CDR3 reads CASSPGLSNTGELFF. CDR3 nucleotide sequence: TGTGCCAGCAGCCCGGGACTGTCGAACACCGGGGAGCTGTTTTTT.